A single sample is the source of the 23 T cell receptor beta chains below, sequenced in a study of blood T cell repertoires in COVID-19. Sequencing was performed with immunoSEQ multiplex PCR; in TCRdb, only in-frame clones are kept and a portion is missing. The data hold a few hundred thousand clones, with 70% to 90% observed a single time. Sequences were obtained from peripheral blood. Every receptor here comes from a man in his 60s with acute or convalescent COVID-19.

CDR3 sequence reads: CASTFRADSPLHF. The CDR3 nucleotides are TGTGCCAGCACCTTCAGGGCTGATTCACCCCTCCACTTT. The chain joins TRBV6-5 to TRBJ1-6; the D gene is possibly TRBD1 (5 bases). In germline, CDR1 is MNHEY, CDR2 SVGAGI. The CDR3 length is 13 residues. The germline V and J ends were trimmed by 7 bases and 8 bases, with 12 bases remaining between them.

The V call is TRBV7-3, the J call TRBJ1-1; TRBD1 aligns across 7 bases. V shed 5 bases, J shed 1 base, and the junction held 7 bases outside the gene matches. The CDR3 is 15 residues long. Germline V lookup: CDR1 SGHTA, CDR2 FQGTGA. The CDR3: CASSRSSGGNTEAFF. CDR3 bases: TGTGCCAGCAGCCGAAGCTCAGGGGGGAACACTGAAGCTTTCTTT.

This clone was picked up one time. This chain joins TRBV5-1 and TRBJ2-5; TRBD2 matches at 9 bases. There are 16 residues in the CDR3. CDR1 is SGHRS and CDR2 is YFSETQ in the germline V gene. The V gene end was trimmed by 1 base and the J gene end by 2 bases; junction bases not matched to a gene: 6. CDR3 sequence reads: CASSLKASGIQETQYF. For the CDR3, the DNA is TGCGCCAGCAGCTTGAAGGCTAGCGGGATTCAAGAGACCCAGTACTTC. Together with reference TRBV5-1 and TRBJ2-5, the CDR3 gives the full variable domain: KAGVTQTPRYLIKTRGQQVTLSCSPISGHRSVSWYQQTPGQGLQFLFEYFSETQRNKGNFPGRFSGRQFSNSRSEMNVSTLELGDSALYLCASSLKASGIQETQYFGPGTRLLVL.

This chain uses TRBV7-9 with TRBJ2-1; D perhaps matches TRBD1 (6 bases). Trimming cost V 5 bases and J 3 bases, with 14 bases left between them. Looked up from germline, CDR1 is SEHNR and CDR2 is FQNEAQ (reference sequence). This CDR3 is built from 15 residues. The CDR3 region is CASSPGQSHYNEQFF. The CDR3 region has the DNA TGTGCCAGCAGCCCTGGACAGAGCCACTACAATGAGCAGTTCTTC.

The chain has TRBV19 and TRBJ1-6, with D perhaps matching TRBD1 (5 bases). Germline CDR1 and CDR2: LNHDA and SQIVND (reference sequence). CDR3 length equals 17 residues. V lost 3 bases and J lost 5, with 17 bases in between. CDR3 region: CASSMERVGEDNSPLHF. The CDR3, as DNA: TGTGCCAGTAGTATGGAACGAGTAGGGGAGGATAATTCACCCCTCCACTTT.

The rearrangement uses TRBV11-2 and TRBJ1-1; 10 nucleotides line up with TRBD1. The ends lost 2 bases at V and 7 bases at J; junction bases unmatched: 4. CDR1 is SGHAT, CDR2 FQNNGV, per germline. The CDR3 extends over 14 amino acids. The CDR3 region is CASSLRTGGGEAFF. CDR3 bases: TGTGCCAGCAGCTTAAGGACAGGGGGGGGTGAAGCTTTCTTT.

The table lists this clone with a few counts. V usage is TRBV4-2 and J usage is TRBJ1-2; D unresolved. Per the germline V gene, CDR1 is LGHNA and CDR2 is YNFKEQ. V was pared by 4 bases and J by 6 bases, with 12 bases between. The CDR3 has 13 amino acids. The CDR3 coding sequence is TGTGCCAGCAGCCTAACGACAACGGATGGCTACACCTTC. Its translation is CASSLTTTDGYTF.

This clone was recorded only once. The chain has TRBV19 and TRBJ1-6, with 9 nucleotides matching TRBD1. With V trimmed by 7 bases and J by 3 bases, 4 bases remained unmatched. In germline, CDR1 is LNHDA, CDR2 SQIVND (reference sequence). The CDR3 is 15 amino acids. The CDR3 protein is CASTDRGSYNSPLHF. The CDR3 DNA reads TGTGCCAGTACGGACAGGGGAAGCTATAATTCACCCCTCCACTTT.

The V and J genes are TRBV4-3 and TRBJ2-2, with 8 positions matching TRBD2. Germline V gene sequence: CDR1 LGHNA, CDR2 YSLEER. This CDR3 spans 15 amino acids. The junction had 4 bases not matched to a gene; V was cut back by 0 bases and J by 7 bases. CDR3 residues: CASSQDFGRVGELFF. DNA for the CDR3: TGCGCCAGCAGCCAAGATTTCGGGAGGGTCGGGGAGCTGTTTTTT.

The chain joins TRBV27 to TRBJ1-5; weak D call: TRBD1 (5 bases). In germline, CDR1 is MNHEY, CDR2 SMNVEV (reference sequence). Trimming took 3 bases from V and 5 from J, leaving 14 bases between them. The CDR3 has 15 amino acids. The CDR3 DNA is TGTGCCAGCAGTTTGGTGGGGCAGGGCGATCAGCCCCAGCATTTT. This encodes CASSLVGQGDQPQHF.

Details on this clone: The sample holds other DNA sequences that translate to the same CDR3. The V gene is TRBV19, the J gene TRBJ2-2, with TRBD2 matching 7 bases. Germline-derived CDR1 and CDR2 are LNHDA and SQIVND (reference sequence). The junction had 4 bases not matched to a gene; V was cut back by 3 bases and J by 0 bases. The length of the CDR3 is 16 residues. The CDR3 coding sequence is TGTGCCAGTAGTATCAGCGGGACGGCGAACACCGGGGAGCTGTTTTTT. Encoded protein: CASSISGTANTGELFF. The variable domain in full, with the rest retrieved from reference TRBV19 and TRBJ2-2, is DGGITQSPKYLFRKEGQNVTLSCEQNLNHDAMYWYRQDPGQGLRLIYYSQIVNDFQKGDIAEGYSVSREKKESFPLTVTSAQKNPTAFYLCASSISGTANTGELFFGEGSRLTVL.

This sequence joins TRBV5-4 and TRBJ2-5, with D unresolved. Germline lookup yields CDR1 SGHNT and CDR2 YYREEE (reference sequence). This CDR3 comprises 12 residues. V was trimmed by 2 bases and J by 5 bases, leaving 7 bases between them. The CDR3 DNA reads TGTGCCAGCAGCTTCGGGTATGAGACCCAGTACTTC. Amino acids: CASSFGYETQYF.

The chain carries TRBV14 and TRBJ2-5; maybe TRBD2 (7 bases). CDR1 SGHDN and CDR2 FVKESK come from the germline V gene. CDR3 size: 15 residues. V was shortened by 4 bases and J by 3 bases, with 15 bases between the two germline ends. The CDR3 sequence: CASSRGSGGEETQYF. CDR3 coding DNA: TGTGCCAGCAGCCGCGGTTCGGGGGGCGAAGAGACCCAGTACTTC.

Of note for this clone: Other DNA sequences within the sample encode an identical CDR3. CDR3 nucleotide sequence: TGTGCCAGCAGCCAAGTACCCCGGGGAAGGTACACTGAAGCTTTCTTT. Its translation is CASSQVPRGRYTEAFF. The chain joins TRBV14 to TRBJ1-1; D call uncertain. The CDR3 runs 16 residues. Germline V lookup: CDR1 SGHDN, CDR2 FVKESK. The V end lost 1 base, the J end lost 3 bases, and 15 bases lay between the germline ends.

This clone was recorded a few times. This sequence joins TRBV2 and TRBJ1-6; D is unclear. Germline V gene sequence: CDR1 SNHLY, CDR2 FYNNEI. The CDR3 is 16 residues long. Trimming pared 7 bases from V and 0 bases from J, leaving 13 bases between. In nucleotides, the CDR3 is TGTGCCAGCAAGTCCGTCCGGAGCTCCTATAATTCACCCCTCCACTTT. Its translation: CASKSVRSSYNSPLHF. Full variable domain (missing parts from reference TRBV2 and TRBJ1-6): EPEVTQTPSHQVTQMGQEVILRCVPISNHLYFYWYRQILGQKVEFLVSFYNNEISEKSEIFDDQFSVERPDGSNFTLKIRSTKLEDSAMYFCASKSVRSSYNSPLHFGNGTRLTVT.

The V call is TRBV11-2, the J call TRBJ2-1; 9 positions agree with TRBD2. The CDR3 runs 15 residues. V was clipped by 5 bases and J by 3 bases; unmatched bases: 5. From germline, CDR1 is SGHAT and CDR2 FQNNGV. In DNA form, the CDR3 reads TGTGCCAGCAGCCCTAGCGGGGCTTTCTACAATGAGCAGTTCTTC. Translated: CASSPSGAFYNEQFF.

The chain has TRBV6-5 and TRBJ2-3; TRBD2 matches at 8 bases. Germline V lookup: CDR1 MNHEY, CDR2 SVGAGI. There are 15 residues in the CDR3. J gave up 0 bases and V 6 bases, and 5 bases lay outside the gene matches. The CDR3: CASRLSGGSTDTQYF. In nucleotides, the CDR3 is TGTGCCAGCAGACTAAGCGGGGGTAGCACAGATACGCAGTATTTT.

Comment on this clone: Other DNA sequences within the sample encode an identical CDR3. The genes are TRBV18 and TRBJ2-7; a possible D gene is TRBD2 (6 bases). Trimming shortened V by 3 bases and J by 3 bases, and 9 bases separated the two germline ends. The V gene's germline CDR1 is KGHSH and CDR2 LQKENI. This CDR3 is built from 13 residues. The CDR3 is CASSPSGGYEQYF. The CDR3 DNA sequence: TGTGCCAGCTCACCGTCCGGGGGCTACGAGCAGTACTTC.

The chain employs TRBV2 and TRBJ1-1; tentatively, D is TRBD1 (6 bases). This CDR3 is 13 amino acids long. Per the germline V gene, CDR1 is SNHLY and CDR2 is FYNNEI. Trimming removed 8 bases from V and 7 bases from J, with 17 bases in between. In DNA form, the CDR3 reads TGTGCCAGCCTCCAAGGGGGTGGCCTTGAAGCTTTCTTT. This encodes CASLQGGGLEAFF.

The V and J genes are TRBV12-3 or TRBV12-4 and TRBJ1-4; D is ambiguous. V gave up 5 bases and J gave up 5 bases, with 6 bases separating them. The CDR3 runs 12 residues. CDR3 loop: CASSLLNEKLFF. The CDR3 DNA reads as TGTGCCAGCAGTCTTTTAAATGAAAAACTGTTTTTT.

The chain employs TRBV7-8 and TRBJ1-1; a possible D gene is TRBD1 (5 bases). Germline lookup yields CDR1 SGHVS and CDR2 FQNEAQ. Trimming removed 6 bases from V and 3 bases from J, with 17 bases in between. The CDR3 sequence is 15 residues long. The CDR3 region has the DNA TGTGCCAGCAGTCTGGGCTTCGGAGGGGACACTGAAGCTTTCTTT. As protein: CASSLGFGGDTEAFF.

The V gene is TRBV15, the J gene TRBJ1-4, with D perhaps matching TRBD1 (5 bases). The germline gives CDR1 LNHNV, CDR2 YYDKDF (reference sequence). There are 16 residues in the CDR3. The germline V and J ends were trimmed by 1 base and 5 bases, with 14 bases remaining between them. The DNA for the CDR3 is TGTGCCACCAGCAGAGGGTTCGGGGGTGGAAATGAAAAACTGTTTTTT. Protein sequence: CATSRGFGGGNEKLFF.

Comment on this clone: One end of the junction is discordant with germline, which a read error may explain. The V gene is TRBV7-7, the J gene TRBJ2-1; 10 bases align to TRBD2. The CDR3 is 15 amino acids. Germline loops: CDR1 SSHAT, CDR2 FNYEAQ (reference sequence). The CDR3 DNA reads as TGTGCTAGCAGCCCCACAGCGGGAGGGCCGAATGAGCAGTTCTTC. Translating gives CASSPTAGGPNEQFF.